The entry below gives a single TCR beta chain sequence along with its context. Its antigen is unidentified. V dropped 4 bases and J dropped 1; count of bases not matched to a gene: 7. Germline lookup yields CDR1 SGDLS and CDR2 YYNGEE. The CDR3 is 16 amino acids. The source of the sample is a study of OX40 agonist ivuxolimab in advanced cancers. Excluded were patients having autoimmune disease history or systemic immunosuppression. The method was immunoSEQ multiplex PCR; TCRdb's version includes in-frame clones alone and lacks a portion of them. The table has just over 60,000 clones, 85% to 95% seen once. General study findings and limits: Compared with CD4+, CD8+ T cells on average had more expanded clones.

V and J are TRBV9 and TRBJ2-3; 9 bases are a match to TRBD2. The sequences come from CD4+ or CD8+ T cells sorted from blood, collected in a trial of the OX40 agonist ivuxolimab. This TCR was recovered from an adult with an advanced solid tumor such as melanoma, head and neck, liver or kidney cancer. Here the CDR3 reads CASSFSSGTGTDTQYF. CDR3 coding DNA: TGTGCCAGCAGCTTTTCTAGCGGGACCGGCACAGATACGCAGTATTTT.